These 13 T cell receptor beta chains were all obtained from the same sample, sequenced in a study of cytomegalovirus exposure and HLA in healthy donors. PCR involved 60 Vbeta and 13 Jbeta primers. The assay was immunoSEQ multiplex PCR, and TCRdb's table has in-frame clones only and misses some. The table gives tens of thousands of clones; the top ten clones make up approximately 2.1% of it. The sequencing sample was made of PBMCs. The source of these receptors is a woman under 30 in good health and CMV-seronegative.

CDR3 in amino acids: CASSSGTSALTEQFF. CDR3 DNA sequence: TGTGCCAGCAGCTCCGGGACTAGCGCCCTTACTGAGCAGTTCTTC. The chain employs TRBV6-6 and TRBJ2-1, with 10 bases that match TRBD2. Germline V gene data show CDR1 as MNHNY and CDR2 as SVGAGI (reference sequence). The CDR3 consists of 15 residues. J lost 9 bases, V lost 6 bases, and 11 bases had no gene match.

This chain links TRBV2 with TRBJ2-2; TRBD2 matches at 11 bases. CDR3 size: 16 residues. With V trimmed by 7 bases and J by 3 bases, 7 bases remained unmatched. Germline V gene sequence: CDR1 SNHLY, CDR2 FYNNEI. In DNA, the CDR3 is TGTGCCAGCATTCTTCTAGCGGGGGGTTACACCGGGGAGCTGTTTTTT. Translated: CASILLAGGYTGELFF. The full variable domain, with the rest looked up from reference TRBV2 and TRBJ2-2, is EPEVTQTPSHQVTQMGQEVILRCVPISNHLYFYWYRQILGQKVEFLVSFYNNEISEKSEIFDDQFSVERPDGSNFTLKIRSTKLEDSAMYFCASILLAGGYTGELFFGEGSRLTVL.

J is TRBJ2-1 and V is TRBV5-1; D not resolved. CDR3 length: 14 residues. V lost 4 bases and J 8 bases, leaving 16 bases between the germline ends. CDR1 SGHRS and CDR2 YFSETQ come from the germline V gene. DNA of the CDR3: TGCGCCAGCAGCCAGACACGTAAAGGCTATGAGCAGTTCTTC. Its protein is CASSQTRKGYEQFF.

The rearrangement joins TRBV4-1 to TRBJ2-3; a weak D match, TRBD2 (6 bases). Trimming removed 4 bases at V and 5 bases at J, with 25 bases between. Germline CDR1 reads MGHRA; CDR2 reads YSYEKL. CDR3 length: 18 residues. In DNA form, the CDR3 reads TGCGCCAGCAGCCGTGGACTACCACGGGGTGGGTCCGGAGATACGCAGTATTTT. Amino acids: CASSRGLPRGGSGDTQYF.

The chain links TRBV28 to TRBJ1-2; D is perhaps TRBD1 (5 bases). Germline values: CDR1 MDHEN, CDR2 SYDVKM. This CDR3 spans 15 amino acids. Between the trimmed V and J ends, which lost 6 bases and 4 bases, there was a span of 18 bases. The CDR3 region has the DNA TGTGCCAGCAGACTACCGGGACTGAAAGCCTATGGCTACACCTTC. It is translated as CASRLPGLKAYGYTF.

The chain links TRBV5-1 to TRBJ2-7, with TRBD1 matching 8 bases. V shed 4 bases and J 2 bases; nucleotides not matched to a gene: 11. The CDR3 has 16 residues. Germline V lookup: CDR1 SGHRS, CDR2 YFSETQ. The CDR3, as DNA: TGCGCCAGCAGCCTCAAGGGACAGGTTTACGCCTACGAGCAGTACTTC. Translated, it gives CASSLKGQVYAYEQYF.

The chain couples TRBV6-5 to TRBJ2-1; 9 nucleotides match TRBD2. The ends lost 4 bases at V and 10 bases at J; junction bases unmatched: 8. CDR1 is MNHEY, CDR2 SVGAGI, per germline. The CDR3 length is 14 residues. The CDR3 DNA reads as TGTGCCAGCAGTTTCCGGGACCTAGCGGGAGAGCAGTTCTTC. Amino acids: CASSFRDLAGEQFF.

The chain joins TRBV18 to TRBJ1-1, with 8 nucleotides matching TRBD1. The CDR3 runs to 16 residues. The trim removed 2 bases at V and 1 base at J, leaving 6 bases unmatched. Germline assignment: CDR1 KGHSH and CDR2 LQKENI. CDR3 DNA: TGTGCCAGCTCACCAACGTACAGGGGGTGGAACACTGAAGCTTTCTTT. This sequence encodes CASSPTYRGWNTEAFF.

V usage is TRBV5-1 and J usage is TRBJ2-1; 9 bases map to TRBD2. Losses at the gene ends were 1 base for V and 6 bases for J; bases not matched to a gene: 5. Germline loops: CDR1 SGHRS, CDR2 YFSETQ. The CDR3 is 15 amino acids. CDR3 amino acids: CASSLPLAGSNEQFF. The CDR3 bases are TGCGCCAGCAGCTTGCCCCTAGCGGGGTCCAATGAGCAGTTCTTC. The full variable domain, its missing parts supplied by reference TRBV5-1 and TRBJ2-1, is KAGVTQTPRYLIKTRGQQVTLSCSPISGHRSVSWYQQTPGQGLQFLFEYFSETQRNKGNFPGRFSGRQFSNSRSEMNVSTLELGDSALYLCASSLPLAGSNEQFFGPGTRLTVL.

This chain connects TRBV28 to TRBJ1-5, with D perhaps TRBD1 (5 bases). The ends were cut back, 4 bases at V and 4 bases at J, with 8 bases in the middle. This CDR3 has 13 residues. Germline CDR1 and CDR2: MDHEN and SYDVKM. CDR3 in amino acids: CASSWGGNQPQHF. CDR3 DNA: TGTGCCAGCAGTTGGGGGGGAAATCAGCCCCAGCATTTT.

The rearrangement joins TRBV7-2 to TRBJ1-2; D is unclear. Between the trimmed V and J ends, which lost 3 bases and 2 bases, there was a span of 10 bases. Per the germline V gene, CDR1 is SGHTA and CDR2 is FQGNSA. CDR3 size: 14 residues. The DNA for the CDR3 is TGTGCCAGCAGCTTCGGTACAGCAAACTATGGCTACACCTTC. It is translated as CASSFGTANYGYTF.

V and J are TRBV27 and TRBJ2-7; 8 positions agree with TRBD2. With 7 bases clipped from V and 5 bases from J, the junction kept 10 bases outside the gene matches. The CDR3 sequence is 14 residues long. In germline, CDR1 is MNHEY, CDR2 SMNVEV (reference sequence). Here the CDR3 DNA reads TGTGCCAGCACCTTACTCGGGGGGGGCCACGAGCAGTACTTC. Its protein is CASTLLGGGHEQYF.

CDR3 residues: CASVLSSGNTIYF. CDR3 nucleotides: TGTGCTAGTGTCCTATCCTCTGGAAACACCATATATTTT. The genes are TRBV12-5 and TRBJ1-3; D gene uncertain. V was shortened by 7 bases and J by 0 bases, with 7 bases between the two germline ends. The CDR3 has 13 residues. The germline V gene encodes CDR1 LGHNT and CDR2 FRNRAP.